The 32 T cell receptor beta chains below come from one sample, sequenced in a study of CD4+ T cells in melanoma (dated by TCRdb to 2022 to 2024). The library relied on the immunoSEQ multiplex PCR assay. Imported from immuneACCESS, the table was reduced by TCRdb to in-frame sequences with V and J called. These copies leave out some clones; in studies compared against another copy, an unresolved V gene accounts for under half, and the cause of the remainder is not known. This sample holds some 120,000 clones; around 92% were observed only once. The ten largest clones add up to roughly 3.3% of the sample. The sequenced material came from peripheral blood. The receptors were sampled from a human donor with melanoma.

The J gene is TRBJ1-3, the V gene TRBV18; D is undetermined. V dropped 4 bases and J dropped 2 bases, with 12 bases sitting between them. Per germline, CDR1 KGHSH and CDR2 LQKENI. CDR3 size: 15 residues. The CDR3 DNA reads as TGTGCCAGCTCACAATCATCCTCTCCTGGAAACACCATATATTTT. Encoded protein: CASSQSSSPGNTIYF.

V gene TRBV7-2 combines with J gene TRBJ2-1, with D possibly being TRBD1 (5 bases). Germline CDR1 SGHTA, CDR2 FQGNSA. Trimming cost V 1 base and J 8 bases, with 15 bases left between them. The CDR3 consists of 15 residues. The CDR3 loop reads CASSLEWGRADEQFF. The CDR3 region has the DNA TGTGCCAGCAGCTTAGAATGGGGCAGGGCCGATGAGCAGTTCTTC.

This clone came up once. V usage is TRBV7-6 and J usage is TRBJ2-5; 14 nucleotides agree with TRBD2. This CDR3 has 17 amino acids. The ends lost 5 bases at V and 3 bases at J; junction bases unmatched: 8. Germline lookup yields CDR1 SGHVS and CDR2 FNYEAQ. The CDR3: CASSTGLAGDPKETQYF. The CDR3 DNA is TGTGCCAGCAGCACGGGACTAGCGGGGGACCCGAAAGAGACCCAGTACTTC.

The gene calls are TRBV28 and TRBJ2-7, with D hard to call. The CDR3 runs 13 residues. Trimming took off 1 base at V and 1 base at J, with 5 bases between the two ends. The V gene's germline CDR1 is MDHEN and CDR2 SYDVKM. In DNA form, the CDR3 reads TGTGCCAGCAGTTTATTCAAGTCCTACGAGCAGTACTTC. This gives the protein CASSLFKSYEQYF.

The chain uses TRBV5-1 and TRBJ2-1; D gene ambiguous. The V and J ends lost 3 bases and 5 bases respectively, with 15 bases between them. CDR1 and CDR2 from the germline V gene are SGHRS and YFSETQ. CDR3 length equals 15 residues. This chain's CDR3 is CASSSPPSPNNEQFF. The CDR3 DNA sequence: TGCGCCAGCAGCTCCCCTCCTTCTCCTAACAATGAGCAGTTCTTC.

This sequence joins TRBV18 and TRBJ1-2; D remains ambiguous. CDR1 and CDR2 from the germline V gene are KGHSH and LQKENI. The CDR3 is made up of 16 amino acids. Between the trimmed V and J ends, which lost 2 bases and 2 bases, there was a span of 15 bases. The CDR3 spells CASSPNRMRGNYGYTF. The CDR3, as DNA: TGTGCCAGCTCACCAAATAGGATGAGAGGGAACTATGGCTACACCTTC.

Here the CDR3 reads CASSRLLRSEQYF. The CDR3 bases are TGTGCCAGCAGCCGTTTACTGCGTTCCGAGCAGTACTTC. The chain joins TRBV7-8 to TRBJ2-5, with no clear D. The DNA end lines up better with TRBJ2-7; the J call may be wrong. The CDR3 extends over 13 amino acids. The germline V gene encodes CDR1 SGHVS and CDR2 FQNEAQ.

The CDR3 here is CASIIGTSGSGELFF. CDR3 in DNA: TGTGCCAGTATTATCGGGACTAGCGGGTCCGGGGAGCTGTTTTTT. This chain connects TRBV19 to TRBJ2-2; 12 bases agree with TRBD2. CDR1 LNHDA and CDR2 SQIVND come from the germline V gene (reference sequence). V lost 7 bases and J lost 6; bases outside the gene matches: 6. CDR3 length: 15 amino acids.

The J gene is TRBJ2-1, the V gene TRBV10-3; 10 bases are a match to TRBD1. V lost 6 bases to trimming and J lost 2 bases; unmatched junction nucleotides: 1. There are 14 residues in the CDR3. Germline assignment: CDR1 ENHRY and CDR2 SYGVKD. The CDR3 loop reads CAIRDRGAYNEQFF. CDR3 nucleotide sequence: TGTGCCATCAGGGACAGGGGGGCCTACAATGAGCAGTTCTTC.

This chain uses TRBV4-1 with TRBJ2-3; 8 bases line up with TRBD1. Germline V CDR1 and CDR2: MGHRA, YSYEKL. J was trimmed by 2 bases and V by 4 bases; bases with no gene match: 8. This CDR3 is 16 amino acids long. The CDR3 DNA is TGCGCCAGCAGCCCGACAGGGGCGGACAACACAGATACGCAGTATTTT. Protein product: CASSPTGADNTDTQYF.

The chain joins TRBV19 to TRBJ2-7, with 9 bases fitting TRBD1. This CDR3 comprises 13 residues. J gave up 5 bases and V 8 bases, and 7 bases lay outside the gene matches. The germline V gene encodes CDR1 LNHDA and CDR2 SQIVND (reference sequence). DNA of the CDR3: TGTGCCAGTTCCGGGACAGGGTCGGACGAGCAGTACTTC. This gives the protein CASSGTGSDEQYF. Supplemented by reference TRBV19 and TRBJ2-7, the full variable domain reads DGGITQSPKYLFRKEGQNVTLSCEQNLNHDAMYWYRQDPGQGLRLIYYSQIVNDFQKGDIAEGYSVSREKKESFPLTVTSAQKNPTAFYLCASSGTGSDEQYFGPGTRLTVT.

This clone was seen a few times. The V gene is TRBV4-2, the J gene TRBJ2-3; D possibly corresponds to TRBD1 (6 bases). Germline values: CDR1 LGHNA, CDR2 YNFKEQ. Trimming removed 2 bases at V and 0 bases at J, with 12 bases between. CDR3 length equals 16 residues. Here the CDR3 DNA reads TGTGCCAGCAGCCAATTCAGGGGCGGTAGCACAGATACGCAGTATTTT. This sequence encodes CASSQFRGGSTDTQYF.

This clone was detected only once. The chain combines TRBV28 with TRBJ2-2, with TRBD1 identical over 8 bases. V lost 5 bases, J lost 4 bases, and 9 bases stayed unmatched. Per germline, CDR1 MDHEN and CDR2 SYDVKM. This CDR3 contains 16 residues. Written as DNA, the CDR3 is TGTGCCAGCAGTCCGGACAGGGCCCTGAGCACCGGGGAGCTGTTTTTT. Its protein product is CASSPDRALSTGELFF.

The rearrangement links TRBV5-4 to TRBJ2-1; either TRBD1 or TRBD2 may supply D (5 bases each). The germline gives CDR1 SGHNT, CDR2 YYREEE (reference sequence). V lost 5 bases to trimming and J lost 1 base, with 13 bases between them. This CDR3 has 15 residues. CDR3 sequence: CASRSGTQSYNEQFF. Written as DNA, the CDR3 is TGTGCCAGCAGATCCGGGACCCAATCCTACAATGAGCAGTTCTTC.

The gene calls are TRBV6-1 and TRBJ1-5; D call uncertain. The V and J ends lost 7 bases and 6 bases respectively, with 10 bases between them. The germline V gene has CDR1 MNHNS and CDR2 SASEGT. CDR3 length equals 12 residues. CDR3 region: CASNRGGQPQHF. Written as DNA, the CDR3 is TGTGCCAGCAATCGGGGAGGTCAGCCCCAGCATTTT.

J is TRBJ1-5 and V is TRBV28; 7 bases agree with TRBD1. The V gene's germline CDR1 is MDHEN and CDR2 SYDVKM. The J segment lost 5 bases and the V segment lost 6 bases, leaving 7 bases of the junction unmatched. This CDR3 comprises 14 residues. CDR3 amino acids: CASSAPGGYQPQHF. Written as DNA, the CDR3 is TGTGCCAGCAGCGCCCCAGGGGGGTATCAGCCCCAGCATTTT.

The chain has TRBV7-9 and TRBJ2-7, with 7 bases identical to TRBD1. This CDR3 contains 14 residues. With V trimmed by 9 bases and J by 1 base, 9 bases remained unmatched. Germline V lookup: CDR1 SEHNR, CDR2 FQNEAQ (reference sequence). As DNA, the CDR3 is TGTGCCAGTTATAGGCCAGGGGGTTCCTACGAGCAGTACTTC. As protein: CASYRPGGSYEQYF. Filled out from reference TRBV7-9 and TRBJ2-7, the complete variable domain reads DTGVSQNPRHKITKRGQNVTFRCDPISEHNRLYWYRQTLGQGPEFLTYFQNEAQLEKSRLLSDRFSAERPKGSFSTLEIQRTEQGDSAMYLCASYRPGGSYEQYFGPGTRLTVT.

This clone was detected only once. This chain uses TRBV9 with TRBJ2-3; 9 bases are a match to TRBD2. CDR1 and CDR2 (germline): SGDLS, YYNGEE. This CDR3 region has 15 residues. The trim removed 0 bases at V and 7 bases at J, leaving 6 bases unmatched. This CDR3 is CASSVATSGTNTQYF. DNA of the CDR3: TGTGCCAGCAGCGTAGCGACTAGCGGTACGAATACGCAGTATTTT.

This chain joins TRBV5-1 and TRBJ1-4; D is ambiguous. The CDR3 length is 15 residues. The V gene lost 0 bases and the J gene lost 3 bases, with 9 bases spanning the gap. CDR1 and CDR2 from the germline V gene are SGHRS and YFSETQ. DNA of the CDR3: TGCGCCAGCAGCTTGGAGACCGCCTCTAATGAAAAACTGTTTTTT. It yields the protein CASSLETASNEKLFF.

This chain joins TRBV10-3 and TRBJ1-5, with TRBD1 matching 8 bases. From germline, CDR1 is ENHRY and CDR2 SYGVKD. The CDR3 is 15 residues long. Trimming took 10 bases from V and 5 from J; bases not matched to a gene: 13. CDR3 amino acids: CATHKTGAADQPQHF. The CDR3 DNA is TGTGCCACCCACAAGACAGGGGCCGCCGATCAGCCCCAGCATTTT.

The count of this clone is one. The J gene is TRBJ2-3, the V gene TRBV6-5, with 7 bases aligning to TRBD1. The V segment lost 6 bases and the J segment 5 bases; nucleotides outside the gene matches: 5. Germline CDR1 and CDR2: MNHEY and SVGAGI. This CDR3 has 13 residues. CDR3 in amino acids: CASRASGGDTQYF. The CDR3 DNA reads TGTGCCAGCAGGGCCTCAGGGGGAGATACGCAGTATTTT.

This chain's CDR3 is CASSVGPSTYEQYF. Here the CDR3 DNA reads TGTGCCAGCAGCGTAGGACCGTCAACCTACGAGCAGTACTTC. The V call is TRBV9, the J call TRBJ2-7; D not resolved. The V and J ends lost 0 bases and 2 bases respectively, with 9 bases between them. This CDR3 region has 14 residues. Germline CDR1 reads SGDLS; CDR2 reads YYNGEE.

This chain uses TRBV7-2 with TRBJ2-5; TRBD2 agrees at 12 bases. J gave up 5 bases and V 2 bases, and 9 bases lay outside the gene matches. The CDR3 runs to 17 residues. Germline V gene sequence: CDR1 SGHTA, CDR2 FQGNSA. The CDR3 protein is CASSLSGLAGLAETQYF. In DNA form, the CDR3 reads TGTGCCAGCAGCTTATCAGGACTAGCGGGACTGGCGGAGACCCAGTACTTC. Supplemented by reference TRBV7-2 and TRBJ2-5, the full variable domain reads GAGVSQSPSNKVTEKGKDVELRCDPISGHTALYWYRQSLGQGLEFLIYFQGNSAPDKSGLPSDRFSAERTGGSVSTLTIQRTQQEDSAVYLCASSLSGLAGLAETQYFGPGTRLLVL.

This clone has a handful of counts. This chain's CDR3 is CASTLDRGDYGYTF. The CDR3, as DNA: TGTGCCAGTACCCTGGACAGGGGCGACTATGGCTACACCTTC. The rearrangement links TRBV19 to TRBJ1-2, with TRBD1 identical over 9 bases. The CDR3 has 14 amino acids. V dropped 7 bases and J dropped 3; count of bases not matched to a gene: 6. Germline CDR1 and CDR2: LNHDA and SQIVND (reference sequence).

The chain links TRBV4-1 to TRBJ2-5, with 9 positions matching TRBD1. The CDR3 runs to 16 residues. Trimming cost V 4 bases and J 5 bases; bases outside gene matches: 11. Germline V gene lookup returns CDR1 MGHRA and CDR2 YSYEKL. CDR3 sequence: CASSPGTGGRGETQYF. CDR3 DNA: TGCGCCAGCAGCCCCGGAACAGGGGGCCGAGGGGAGACCCAGTACTTC.

This chain connects TRBV18 to TRBJ2-1, with 11 nucleotides matching TRBD2. Trimming took 6 bases from V and 4 from J; bases not matched to a gene: 8. The V gene's germline CDR1 is KGHSH and CDR2 LQKENI. The CDR3 runs 16 residues. CDR3 region: CASSPQGLADYNEQFF. For the CDR3, the DNA is TGTGCCAGCTCTCCCCAGGGACTAGCGGATTACAATGAGCAGTTCTTC.

The rearrangement links TRBV2 to TRBJ2-1, with D unclear. The CDR3 length is 13 residues. Trimming cost V 4 bases and J 3 bases, with 7 bases left between them. The V gene's germline CDR1 is SNHLY and CDR2 FYNNEI. CDR3 DNA sequence: TGTGCCAGCAGTGTATGGTTCTACAATGAGCAGTTCTTC. This codes for CASSVWFYNEQFF. The full variable domain, with the rest looked up from reference TRBV2 and TRBJ2-1, is EPEVTQTPSHQVTQMGQEVILRCVPISNHLYFYWYRQILGQKVEFLVSFYNNEISEKSEIFDDQFSVERPDGSNFTLKIRSTKLEDSAMYFCASSVWFYNEQFFGPGTRLTVL.

The CDR3 coding sequence is TGCGCCAGCAGCTTGGTCCAGGGAGGAGGGAGCGATGAGCAGTTCTTC. Translation: CASSLVQGGGSDEQFF. The V gene is TRBV5-1, the J gene TRBJ2-1; perhaps TRBD2 as D (6 bases). Trimming removed 0 bases from V and 8 bases from J, with 18 bases in between. CDR1 is SGHRS, CDR2 YFSETQ, per germline. The length of the CDR3 is 16 residues.

The CDR3 spells CASRGGYLETQYF. Written as DNA, the CDR3 is TGTGCCAGCAGGGGGGGGTACTTAGAGACCCAGTACTTC. The genes are TRBV2 and TRBJ2-5; 7 bases line up with TRBD2. V shed 6 bases, J shed 4 bases, and the junction held 5 bases outside the gene matches. CDR3 length equals 13 residues. Germline CDR1 is SNHLY and CDR2 is FYNNEI.

The rearrangement uses TRBV11-2 and TRBJ2-3; TRBD2 matches at 8 bases. The CDR3 is 17 amino acids. J was trimmed by 5 bases and V by 5 bases; bases with no gene match: 15. Germline V CDR1 and CDR2: SGHAT, FQNNGV. The CDR3 protein is CASSATGLAGGIDTQYF. The DNA of the CDR3 is TGTGCCAGCAGCGCAACCGGCCTGGCGGGAGGTATAGATACGCAGTATTTT.

The chain links TRBV5-5 to TRBJ1-1, with D perhaps TRBD1 (5 bases). Germline assignment: CDR1 SGHKS and CDR2 YYEKEE (reference sequence). V was shortened by 4 bases and J by 0 bases, with 13 bases between the two germline ends. The CDR3 has 15 amino acids. The CDR3 nucleotides are TGTGCCAGCAGCCCCCTGCTGACAGTGAACACTGAAGCTTTCTTT. It translates to CASSPLLTVNTEAFF.

The chain combines TRBV27 with TRBJ1-1; 9 nucleotides match TRBD1. CDR3 size: 14 residues. The germline CDR1 and CDR2 sequences are MNHEY and SMNVEV (reference sequence). After removal of 1 base from V and 11 bases from J, the junction contained 8 bases not matched to a gene. The CDR3 here is CASSLLPGTGWAFF. DNA of the CDR3: TGTGCCAGCAGTTTATTACCCGGGACAGGGTGGGCTTTCTTT.